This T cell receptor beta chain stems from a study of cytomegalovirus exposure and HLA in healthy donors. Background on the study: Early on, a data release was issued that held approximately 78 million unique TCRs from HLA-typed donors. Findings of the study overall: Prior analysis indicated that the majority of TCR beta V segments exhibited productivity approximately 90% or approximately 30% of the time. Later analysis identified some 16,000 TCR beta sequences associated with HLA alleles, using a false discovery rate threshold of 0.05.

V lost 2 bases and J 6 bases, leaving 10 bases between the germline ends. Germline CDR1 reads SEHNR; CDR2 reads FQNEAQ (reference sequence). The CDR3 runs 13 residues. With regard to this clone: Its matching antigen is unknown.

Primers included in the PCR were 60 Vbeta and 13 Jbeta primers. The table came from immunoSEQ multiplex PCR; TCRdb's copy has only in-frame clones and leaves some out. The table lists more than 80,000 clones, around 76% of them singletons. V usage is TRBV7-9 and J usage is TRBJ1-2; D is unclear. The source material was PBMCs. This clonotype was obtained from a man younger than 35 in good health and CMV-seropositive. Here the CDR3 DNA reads TGTGCCAGCAGCTTATTCTCCCGGGATGGCTACACCTTC. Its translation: CASSLFSRDGYTF. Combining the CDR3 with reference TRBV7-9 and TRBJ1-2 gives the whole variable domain DTGVSQNPRHKITKRGQNVTFRCDPISEHNRLYWYRQTLGQGPEFLTYFQNEAQLEKSRLLSDRFSAERPKGSFSTLEIQRTEQGDSAMYLCASSLFSRDGYTFGSGTRLTVV.